One and the same sample provided the 11 T cell receptor beta chains below, sequenced in a study of T-cell reconstitution after alpha-beta-depleted transplantation in children. Unique molecular identifiers were used in preparing the TCRbeta library. TCRdb re-derived calls from the PCR reads in MiXCR, one entry per CDR3 protein. Of 540,000 or so distinct CDR3 sequences listed, approximately 22% are singletons. Sequences were derived from PBMCs, mostly from graft donor cells, sampled 360 days after TCRalphabeta/CD19-depleted stem cell transplant. Receptors were obtained from a boy in the first two years of life who had a stem cell transplant for acute myeloid leukemia, so the T cells may come from the graft donor.

The chain links TRBV20-1 to TRBJ2-1; 9 nucleotides agree with TRBD1. The J segment lost 5 bases and the V segment lost 3 bases, leaving 11 bases of the junction unmatched. Looked up from germline, CDR1 is DFQATT and CDR2 is SNEGSKA (reference sequence). The CDR3 covers 16 residues. CDR3 amino acids: CSARWGGTGKDNEQFF. In nucleotides, the CDR3 is TGCAGTGCTAGGTGGGGCGGGACAGGGAAAGACAATGAGCAGTTCTTC.

The sample holds a few counts of this clonotype. The J gene is TRBJ2-3, the V gene TRBV20-1, with D perhaps TRBD1 (6 bases). Between the trimmed V and J ends, which lost 5 bases and 6 bases, there was a span of 21 bases. The germline V gene has CDR1 DFQATT and CDR2 SNEGSKA (reference sequence). The CDR3 length is 15 residues. Here the CDR3 reads CSAPLVWGRGDTQYF. The CDR3 DNA reads as TGCAGTGCTCCCCTAGTATGGGGGCGCGGGGATACGCAGTATTTT.

The chain couples TRBV5-5 to TRBJ1-6, with D unclear. The germline gives CDR1 SGHKS, CDR2 YYEKEE (reference sequence). CDR3 length equals 13 residues. Between the trimmed V and J ends, which lost 0 bases and 12 bases, there was a span of 10 bases. The CDR3 coding sequence is TGTGCCAGCAGCTTGGATTACAGAGGACCCCTCCACTTT. This translates into CASSLDYRGPLHF.

This clonotype was counted a few times. CDR3 sequence: CASTPGRGTNEQFF. The CDR3 DNA is TGTGCCAGCACCCCGGGTCGGGGGACCAATGAGCAGTTCTTC. This rearrangement joins TRBV28 to TRBJ2-1; tentative D call: TRBD2 (6 bases). V gave up 7 bases and J gave up 6 bases, with 16 bases separating them. The CDR3 is made up of 14 amino acids. The germline gives CDR1 MDHEN, CDR2 SYDVKM.

This clonotype was counted at least ten times. V and J are TRBV29-1 and TRBJ2-1; TRBD2 matches 10 bases. With V trimmed by 8 bases and J by 0 bases, 7 bases remained unmatched. The CDR3 extends over 15 amino acids. Germline V gene sequence: CDR1 SQVTM, CDR2 ANQGSEA. The CDR3 DNA reads as TGCAGCATTAGCGGGGGGTTTATCTCCTACAATGAGCAGTTCTTC. This sequence encodes CSISGGFISYNEQFF.

This clonotype was recorded only once. This chain joins TRBV7-6 and TRBJ2-1, with a tentative D call TRBD2 (5 bases). Germline CDR1 SGHVS, CDR2 FNYEAQ. Trimming removed 5 bases at V and 10 bases at J, with 21 bases between. CDR3 length equals 15 residues. The CDR3 bases are TGTGCCAGCAGCCCCGTAGAGACAAAGCCGGGGGAGCAGTTCTTC. As protein: CASSPVETKPGEQFF.

This clonotype was recorded many times. The V call is TRBV5-4, the J call TRBJ2-3; 8 nucleotides align to TRBD2. V shed 0 bases, J shed 2 bases, and the junction held 5 bases outside the gene matches. CDR3 length equals 16 residues. CDR1 is SGHNT, CDR2 YYREEE, per germline (reference sequence). The CDR3 spells CASSLGSGGYTDTQYF. CDR3 DNA sequence: TGTGCCAGCAGCTTGGGCAGCGGGGGCTACACAGATACGCAGTATTTT.

This clonotype appeared many times. The chain links TRBV5-1 to TRBJ2-3; TRBD2 might be the D (6 bases). Trimming took off 4 bases at V and 8 bases at J, with 23 bases between the two ends. Germline V gene sequence: CDR1 SGHRS, CDR2 YFSETQ. The CDR3 runs to 16 residues. CDR3 loop: CASSRSGTPDSGTQYF. The CDR3 DNA reads as TGCGCCAGCAGCCGATCCGGGACTCCCGACTCCGGTACGCAGTATTTT.

This chain connects TRBV28 to TRBJ2-1; D possibly corresponds to TRBD2 (6 bases). CDR1 is MDHEN, CDR2 SYDVKM, per germline. Trimming took off 6 bases at V and 9 bases at J, with 18 bases between the two ends. This CDR3 is 14 amino acids long. CDR3 amino acids: CASSLTFRGGEQFF. CDR3 DNA sequence: TGTGCCAGCAGCCTAACCTTCCGGGGAGGTGAGCAGTTCTTC.

This clonotype was recorded many times. The rearrangement uses TRBV7-9 and TRBJ1-6; unclear D gene. Germline lookup yields CDR1 SEHNR and CDR2 FQNEAQ (reference sequence). V lost 10 bases and J 8 bases, leaving 18 bases between the germline ends. This CDR3 has 14 amino acids. In nucleotides, the CDR3 is TGTGCCACCAAGGCCGACGGAGAACATTCACCCCTCCACTTT. The encoded protein is CATKADGEHSPLHF.

This clonotype was found many times. The chain carries TRBV5-1 and TRBJ2-5; tentatively, D is TRBD1 or TRBD2 (5 bases each). The CDR3 runs to 14 residues. CDR1 SGHRS and CDR2 YFSETQ come from the germline V gene. The ends were cut back, 0 bases at V and 5 bases at J, with 11 bases in the middle. In DNA, the CDR3 is TGCGCCAGCAGCTTGGACGTGGGACGGGAGACCCAGTACTTC. Its translation is CASSLDVGRETQYF.